Below are 31 T cell receptor beta chains sequenced from a single sample in a study of tumor-infiltrating lymphocytes in primary liver carcinoma. Priming with a constant-region primer yielded TCR beta cDNA from 450 to 600 ng total RNA. Three nested multiplex PCR rounds of slightly modified ARM-PCR generated TCR beta libraries. The first two PCR rounds used TRBV1-TRBV30 primers with a Cbeta primer, around 10 cycles each. TCRdb re-analysed the multiplex PCR reads in MiXCR, keeping a single row per CDR3 protein. Among approximately 210,000 distinct CDR3 sequences listed, around three fifths were seen once. Germline DNA was extracted too, while blood RNA derived from unsorted whole blood. The sample taken for sequencing was peripheral blood. The source is a woman aged 60-75 years with primary liver carcinoma and hepatitis B virus infection.

Note on this clonotype: Germline is not matched at one junction end, which may reflect a read error. The rearrangement joins TRBV11-2 to TRBJ2-3; TRBD2 matches at 8 bases. The CDR3 covers 18 residues. Germline CDR1 and CDR2: SGHAT and FQNNGV. Here the CDR3 reads CAGSPPLTGTSHPDTQYF. The DNA of the CDR3 is TGTGCCGGCAGCCCCCCCCTTACCGGGACTAGTCATCCAGATACGCAGTATTTT.

Worth noting for this clonotype: Given a much more abundant clone one base away, this may be a read error. The V call is TRBV29-1, the J call TRBJ2-6, with 7 positions matching TRBD1. The germline gives CDR1 SQVTM, CDR2 ANQGSEA. V was pared by 8 bases and J by 1 base, with 2 bases of the junction left unmatched. The CDR3 loop spans 13 amino acids. For the CDR3, the DNA is TGCAGCATACAGGGGTCTGGGGCCAACGTCCTGACTTTC. Translated, it gives CSIQGSGANVLTF.

Worth noting for this clonotype: Being one base from a much bigger clone, this may be a read error. This chain uses TRBV4-1 with TRBJ1-2; TRBD1 matches 10 bases. The V gene's germline CDR1 is MGHRA and CDR2 YSYEKL. The CDR3 consists of 15 residues. Losses at the gene ends were 4 bases for V and 6 bases for J; bases not matched to a gene: 8. CDR3 residues: CASSLGTGVGDGYTF. CDR3 in DNA: TGCGCCAGCAGCCTCGGGACAGGGGTTGGTGATGGCTACACCTTC.

This sequence joins TRBV5-1 and TRBJ1-3, with a tentative D call TRBD1 (6 bases). The CDR3 loop spans 15 amino acids. Germline lookup yields CDR1 SGHRS and CDR2 YFSETQ. Trimming removed 6 bases at V and 2 bases at J, with 15 bases between. This chain's CDR3 is CASNLEGGAGNTIYF. Written as DNA, the CDR3 is TGCGCCAGCAACTTAGAAGGGGGAGCTGGAAACACCATATATTTT.

To note about this clonotype: Since a much larger clone is just one base distant, this may be a read error. This rearrangement joins TRBV5-6 to TRBJ2-5, with D tentatively TRBD2 (7 bases). Germline lookup yields CDR1 SGHDT and CDR2 YYEEEE. V was clipped by 1 base and J by 4 bases, with 20 bases between them. This CDR3 is 17 amino acids long. The CDR3 nucleotides are TGTGCCAGCAGCTTGTATGGTAGCAGGGGAGGGCGAGAGACCCAGTACTTC. Translating gives CASSLYGSRGGRETQYF.

In the case of this clonotype: A much larger clone differs by one base, so this may be a read error. The conserved final phenylalanine or tryptophan is absent from the CDR3, which likely points to a read error. The CDR3 sequence: CASSYRAGQPQHS. The CDR3 coding sequence is TGTGCCAGCAGTTACAGGGCAGGTCAGCCCCAGCATTCT. V usage is TRBV6-2 or TRBV6-3 and J usage is TRBJ1-5; the D is unclear. The CDR3 is made up of 13 amino acids. Germline CDR1 is MNHEY and CDR2 is SVGEGT. Trimming took off 2 bases at V and 6 bases at J, with 8 bases between the two ends.

A note on this clonotype: The CDR3 end shows no conserved phenylalanine or tryptophan, and so a read error is likely. This chain uses TRBV11-2 with TRBJ2-3; TRBD1 or TRBD2 may be the D gene (5 bases each). This CDR3 comprises 13 residues. V was cut by 2 bases and J by 11 bases, with 14 bases left in between. In germline, CDR1 is SGHAT, CDR2 FQNNGV. The CDR3, as DNA: TGTGCCAGCAGCTTATCCAGGGAGAGGGGGCAGTATATT. It encodes CASSLSRERGQYI.

The chain joins TRBV5-1 to TRBJ1-1, with D tentatively TRBD1 (5 bases). This CDR3 is 14 amino acids long. V dropped 0 bases and J dropped 1 base, with 7 bases sitting between them. Germline V CDR1 and CDR2: SGHRS, YFSETQ. CDR3 sequence reads: CASSLGQTNTEAFF. The DNA for the CDR3 is TGCGCCAGCAGCTTGGGACAGACGAACACTGAAGCTTTCTTT.

This chain uses TRBV7-9 with TRBJ2-1; 12 nucleotides agree with TRBD2. V dropped 2 bases and J dropped 0; count of bases not matched to a gene: 2. Germline lookup yields CDR1 SEHNR and CDR2 FQNEAQ (reference sequence). This CDR3 has 17 amino acids. For the CDR3, the DNA is TGTGCCAGCAGCTTAACTAGCGGGAGGAGCTCCTACAATGAGCAGTTCTTC. It codes for CASSLTSGRSSYNEQFF.

About this clonotype itself: One base away lies a much larger clone, so this may be a sequencing read error. The chain carries TRBV5-4 and TRBJ2-7; TRBD2 aligns across 8 bases. There are 15 residues in the CDR3. Germline V gene sequence: CDR1 SGHNT, CDR2 YYREEE (reference sequence). For the CDR3, the DNA is TGTGCCAGCAGCAACAGCGGGAGCTGCTCCTACAAGCAGTACTTC. Protein: CASSNSGSCSYKQYF.

This clonotype was detected a few times. The chain recombines TRBV5-1 with TRBJ2-4; 10 nucleotides agree with TRBD2. The germline V gene encodes CDR1 SGHRS and CDR2 YFSETQ. Trimming removed 0 bases from V and 9 bases from J; junction bases left unmatched: 12. The CDR3 has 17 amino acids. Here the CDR3 reads CASSLDPSGSGVGIQYF. In DNA, the CDR3 is TGCGCCAGCAGCTTGGATCCTAGCGGGAGTGGTGTTGGCATTCAGTACTTC.

The genes are TRBV6-5 and TRBJ2-2, with 7 nucleotides matching TRBD1. Germline CDR1 and CDR2: MNHEY and SVGAGI. There are 16 residues in the CDR3. V lost 6 bases to trimming and J lost 0 bases; unmatched junction nucleotides: 7. CDR3 nucleotide sequence: TGTGCCAGCAGATTTACCGGGACAGCGAACACCGGGGAGCTGTTTTTT. It translates to CASRFTGTANTGELFF.

The table lists this clonotype with many counts. CDR3 nucleotides: TGTGCCATCAGGACAGGGGGAGTCACGGGCTACAATGAGCAGTTCTTC. It translates to CAIRTGGVTGYNEQFF. This sequence joins TRBV10-3 and TRBJ2-1; TRBD1 matches 9 bases. Germline trimming cut 6 bases from V and 3 bases from J; bases unmatched to any gene: 9. The CDR3 sequence is 16 residues long. Germline V gene data show CDR1 as ENHRY and CDR2 as SYGVKD.

To note about this clonotype: A read error may be the cause here, since a much bigger clone is one base away. The gene calls are TRBV6-1 and TRBJ2-7; TRBD1 matches 8 bases. Germline CDR1 reads MNHNS; CDR2 reads SASEGT. The CDR3 runs 14 residues. The CDR3 DNA reads TGTGGCAGCAGTGGCCGGGACAGGTCCTACGAGCAGTACTTC. It codes for CGSSGRDRSYEQYF.

This clonotype was picked up one time. The V and J genes are TRBV10-3 and TRBJ2-7, with TRBD1 identical over 10 bases. Germline V lookup: CDR1 ENHRY, CDR2 SYGVKD. Trimming took 2 bases from V and 4 from J; bases not matched to a gene: 8. The CDR3 loop spans 16 amino acids. CDR3 nucleotides: TGTGCCATCAGTGAGCCCCGGACAGGGGGTAGGTACGAGCAGTACTTC. This codes for CAISEPRTGGRYEQYF.

Points on this clonotype: A much larger clone is a single base away; this may be a read error. The chain couples TRBV12-3 or TRBV12-4 to TRBJ2-6; unclear D gene. This CDR3 comprises 18 residues. V dropped 6 bases and J dropped 0 bases, with 18 bases sitting between them. This chain's CDR3 is CASSSFPEQTSGANVLTF. Here the CDR3 DNA reads TGTGCCAGCAGCTCGTTTCCGGAACAGACCTCTGGGGCCAACGTCCTGACTTTC.

This clonotype was detected a few times. A much larger clone is a single base away; this may be a read error. The chain is built from TRBV12-3 or TRBV12-4 and TRBJ1-2; TRBD1 aligns across 9 bases. This CDR3 comprises 13 residues. CDR3: CASSGTGSYDYTF. The DNA for the CDR3 is TGTGCCAGCAGTGGGACAGGGTCCTATGACTACACCTTC.

This clonotype turned up a few times. Sequence at one end of the junction differs from germline and may be a read error. The chain has TRBV4-1 and TRBJ2-3; D not certain. Germline CDR1 and CDR2: MGHRA and YSYEKL. The CDR3 is 15 amino acids. CDR3 DNA: TGTGCCAGCAGCCAAGATTTGGTGGGAAGAGATACGCAGTATTTT. It specifies CASSQDLVGRDTQYF.

The CDR3 loop reads CASSPEETQYF. The CDR3 DNA reads TGTGCCAGCTCACCAGAAGAGACCCAGTACTTC. The V and J genes are TRBV18 and TRBJ2-5; D call uncertain. V lost 2 bases and J 3 bases, leaving 1 base between the germline ends. The CDR3 contains 11 residues. CDR1 and CDR2 from the germline V gene are KGHSH and LQKENI.

This clonotype showed up many times. The rearrangement joins TRBV5-1 to TRBJ2-1; D is undetermined. The CDR3 is made up of 15 amino acids. V shed 0 bases and J shed 1 base, with 8 bases lying between them. Germline values: CDR1 SGHRS, CDR2 YFSETQ. The CDR3 protein is CASSLVDPSYNEQFF. In DNA, the CDR3 is TGCGCCAGCAGCTTGGTAGACCCTTCCTACAATGAGCAGTTCTTC.

This chain joins TRBV7-9 and TRBJ2-5, with 11 positions matching TRBD2. Germline CDR1 and CDR2: SEHNR and FQNEAQ (reference sequence). The CDR3 has 17 residues. With 1 base clipped from V and 4 bases from J, the junction kept 8 bases outside the gene matches. The CDR3 loop is CASSLVRGGLAGETQYF. For the CDR3, the DNA is TGTGCCAGCAGCTTAGTACGGGGTGGACTAGCGGGAGAGACCCAGTACTTC.

About this clonotype itself: A read error may be the cause here, since a much bigger clone is one base away. Since the CDR3 does not end with the conserved phenylalanine or tryptophan, this likely comes from a read error. The rearrangement joins TRBV29-1 to TRBJ2-3, with TRBD1 matching over 8 bases. The CDR3 extends over 15 amino acids. The V and J ends lost 4 bases and 1 base, in that order; junction bases with no gene match: 7. Germline loops: CDR1 SQVTM, CDR2 ANQGSEA. CDR3 nucleotide sequence: TGCAGCGTTGGGGGGCAGGGGGCAGGCACAGATACGCAGTATTTA. Its translation is CSVGGQGAGTDTQYL.

The chain employs TRBV5-4 and TRBJ2-1, with a possible D match to TRBD2 (5 bases). Germline CDR1 and CDR2: SGHNT and YYREEE (reference sequence). V lost 4 bases, J lost 16 bases, and 33 bases lay in between. The CDR3 length is 17 residues. The DNA for the CDR3 is TGTGCCAGCAGCCCCGGAGGCGGAGCCTCCACGCGGAATGAGCGTTTCTTC. As protein: CASSPGGGASTRNERFF.

Remarks on this clonotype: This may be a read error, as it is one base from a much larger clone. The V gene is TRBV6-1, the J gene TRBJ1-6, with D unresolved. The CDR3 consists of 13 residues. Per the germline V gene, CDR1 is MNHNS and CDR2 is SASEGT. CDR3 sequence: CASKFTVNSTLHF. The CDR3 nucleotides are TGTGCCAGCAAGTTTACAGTAAATTCAACCCTCCACTTT.

In regard to this clonotype: This may be a read error: a much more frequent sequence differs by one nucleotide. V is TRBV6-6 and J is TRBJ2-7, with D hard to call. The CDR3 consists of 14 residues. Germline V gene sequence: CDR1 MNHNY, CDR2 SVGAGI (reference sequence). Deletions cut 0 bases from V and 4 bases from J, with 10 bases between. CDR3 nucleotide sequence: TGTGCCAGCAGTTACTCGGGGTCTCAGTACGAGCAGTACTTC. As protein: CASSYSGSQYEQYF.

V and J are TRBV11-3 and TRBJ2-3; 13 positions agree with TRBD2. In germline, CDR1 is SGHNT, CDR2 YENEEA. Trimming removed 5 bases from V and 2 bases from J; junction bases left unmatched: 13. The CDR3 loop spans 19 amino acids. The CDR3 region is CASSLINSGLAGATDTQYF. The CDR3 bases are TGTGCCAGCAGCCTCATCAACTCCGGACTAGCGGGGGCCACAGATACGCAGTATTTT.

The CDR3 loop reads CASSFCGEQFF. As DNA, the CDR3 is TGTGCCAGCAGCTTCTGCGGTGAGCAGTTCTTC. V and J are TRBV11-3 and TRBJ2-1, with unresolved D. V lost 3 bases to trimming and J lost 9 bases, with 6 bases between them. The CDR3 loop spans 11 amino acids. Looked up from germline, CDR1 is SGHNT and CDR2 is YENEEA.

This rearrangement joins TRBV6-5 to TRBJ2-7, with D possibly matching TRBD1 (6 bases). The CDR3 has 17 residues. The V gene's germline CDR1 is MNHEY and CDR2 SVGAGI. Trimming cost V 8 bases and J 6 bases, with 29 bases left between them. The CDR3 DNA sequence: TGTGCCAGCGGTTCGCCCCTAGGGACAATGGCAGGGAGCGAGCAGTACTTC. Translated, it gives CASGSPLGTMAGSEQYF.

A note on this clonotype: A much larger clone lies one base from this, so it may be a read error. The V call is TRBV30, the J call TRBJ1-6, with no clear D. The CDR3 length is 14 residues. Germline loops: CDR1 GTSNPN, CDR2 SVGIG (reference sequence). CDR3 protein: CPWNSRILNSPLHF. CDR3 nucleotides: TGTCCCTGGAACAGCCGAATACTTAATTCACCCCTCCACTTT.

The V and J genes are TRBV7-8 and TRBJ2-5; D not certain. V shed 5 bases and J shed 2 bases, with 15 bases lying between them. The germline V gene has CDR1 SGHVS and CDR2 FQNEAQ. The CDR3 spans 15 residues. CDR3 nucleotide sequence: TGTGCCAGCAGCCCCGAACTAAGACGTCAAGAGACCCAGTACTTC. The encoded protein is CASSPELRRQETQYF. Drawing the rest from reference TRBV7-8 and TRBJ2-5, the complete variable domain is GAGVSQSPRYKVAKRGQDVALRCDPISGHVSLFWYQQALGQGPEFLTYFQNEAQLDKSGLPSDRFFAERPEGSVSTLKIQRTQQEDSAVYLCASSPELRRQETQYFGPGTRLLVL.

As for this clonotype: One junction end disagrees with the germline gene, perhaps due to a read error. The CDR3 loop reads CTSTSRVGQGAIEHTNYGYTF. The CDR3 region has the DNA TGTACCAGCACTTCGAGAGTTGGACAGGGGGCGATTGAGCACACTAACTATGGCTACACCTTC. This chain joins TRBV6-1 and TRBJ1-2; 11 bases match TRBD1. The CDR3 runs 21 residues. Germline CDR1 MNHNS, CDR2 SASEGT.